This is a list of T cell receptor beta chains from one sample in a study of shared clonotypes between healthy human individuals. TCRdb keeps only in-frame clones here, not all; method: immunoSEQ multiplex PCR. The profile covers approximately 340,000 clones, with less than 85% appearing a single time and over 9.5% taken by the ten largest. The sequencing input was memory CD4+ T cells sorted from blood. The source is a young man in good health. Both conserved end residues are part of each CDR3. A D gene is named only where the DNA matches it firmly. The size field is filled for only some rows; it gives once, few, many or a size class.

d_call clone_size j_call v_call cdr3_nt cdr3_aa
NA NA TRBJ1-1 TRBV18 TGTGCCAGCTCACCTCAGGGGTTAGCTGAAGCTTTCTTT CASSPQGLAEAFF
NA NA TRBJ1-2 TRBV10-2 TGCGCCAGCAGTGAGTCGATGGAAGACTATGGCTACACCTTC CASSESMEDYGYTF
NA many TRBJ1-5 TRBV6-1 TGTGCCAGCAGTGGGTTTGCCGCGGCCAGCAATCAGCCCCAGCATTTT CASSGFAAASNQPQHF
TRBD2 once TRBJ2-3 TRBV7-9 TGTGCCAGCACTCTGGGGGGGTGGAAGGGAAAGACTACAGATACGCAGTATTTT CASTLGGWKGKTTDTQYF
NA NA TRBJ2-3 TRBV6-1 TGTGCCAGCAGTGAAAAAAGGAGTACGCAGTATTTT CASSEKRSTQYF
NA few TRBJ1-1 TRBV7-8 TGTGCCAGCAGCTTAATTGGGGGGGCCCTTCTCATGAACACTGAAGCTTTCTTT CASSLIGGALLMNTEAFF
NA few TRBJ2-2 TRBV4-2 TGTGCCAGCAGCCAAGATACGGGAGTGGGCACCGGGGAGCTGTTTTTT CASSQDTGVGTGELFF
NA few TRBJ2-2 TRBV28 TGTGCCAGCAGTTTCGTACGTCTAGGGAACACCGGGGAGCTGTTTTTT CASSFVRLGNTGELFF
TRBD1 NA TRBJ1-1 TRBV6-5 TGTGCCAGCAGTCCGGGGACAGGGCGAGCTTTCTTT CASSPGTGRAFF
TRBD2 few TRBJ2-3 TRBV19 TGTGCCAGTACCCCCCATGGAGCGGGAGCTAGCACAGATACGCAGTATTTT CASTPHGAGASTDTQYF
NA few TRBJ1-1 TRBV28 TGTGCCAGCAGTTTGATTGGTGAAGCTTTCTTT CASSLIGEAFF
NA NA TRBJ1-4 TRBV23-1 TGCGCCAGCAGCCCAGATATTCCTTGGAAAACAACTAATGAAAAACTGTTTTTT CASSPDIPWKTTNEKLFF
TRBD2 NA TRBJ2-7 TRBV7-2 TGTGCCAGCAGCTTCCGCGGGACTAGCGGGAACGAGCAGTACTTC CASSFRGTSGNEQYF
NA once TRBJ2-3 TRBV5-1 TGCGCCAGCAGCTCCCGGGACACCCGCACAGATACGCAGTATTTT CASSSRDTRTDTQYF
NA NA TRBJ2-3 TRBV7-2 TGTGCCAGCAGCTTAGAGGCGGAGGTGGTACAGTATTTT CASSLEAEVVQYF
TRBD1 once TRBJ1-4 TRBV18 TGTGCCAGCTCAAACAACAGGGGGCCTAATGAAAAACTGTTTTTT CASSNNRGPNEKLFF
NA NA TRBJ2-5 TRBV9 TGTGCCAGCAGCGTAGACAACAGGGTTATGACCCAGTACTTC CASSVDNRVMTQYF
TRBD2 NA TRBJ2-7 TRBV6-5 TGTGCCAGCGGGACTAGCGGGACCACCTACGAGCAGTACTTC CASGTSGTTYEQYF
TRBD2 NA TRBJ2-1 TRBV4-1 TGCGCCAGCAGCCAAGGACTAGCGGGAGACAATGAGCAGTTCTTC CASSQGLAGDNEQFF
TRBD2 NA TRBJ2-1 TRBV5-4 TGTGCCAGCAGCCCTGGGGGGGTCTACAATGAGCAGTTCTTC CASSPGGVYNEQFF
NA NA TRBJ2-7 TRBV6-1 TGTGCCAGCAGGGGAACCGGAGGGGCCGAGCAGTACTTC CASRGTGGAEQYF
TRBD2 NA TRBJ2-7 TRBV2 TGTGCCAGCAGGCTAGCGGGAGGGGGCTCCTACGAGCAGTACTTC CASRLAGGGSYEQYF
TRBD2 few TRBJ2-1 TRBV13 TGTGCCAGCAGCTTATATACCCGGCTTAGCGGGAGGTCCTACAATGAGCAGTTCTTC CASSLYTRLSGRSYNEQFF
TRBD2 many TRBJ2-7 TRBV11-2 TGTGCCAGCAGCCCTCTAAATCGACTAGCGGGGGATTACGAGCAGTACTTC CASSPLNRLAGDYEQYF
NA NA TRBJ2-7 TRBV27 TGTGCCAGCAGTCGCGCCGGGGAGCTAGGGCGCGAGCAGTACTTC CASSRAGELGREQYF